Below, 13 T cell receptor beta chains from the same sample are listed, as sequenced in a study of identical twins. TCRdb processed the 5' RACE reads anew with MiXCR; each CDR3 protein has one entry. The sample contains more than 1.5 million distinct CDR3 sequences, less than 35% of which appear only once. The sequenced sample consisted of cord blood. All receptors come from a newborn girl in good health.

V gene TRBV6-2 or TRBV6-3 combines with J gene TRBJ2-2; 8 bases match TRBD1. The germline V gene encodes CDR1 MNHEY and CDR2 SVGEGT. The CDR3 is 14 amino acids. Trimming removed 6 bases from V and 6 bases from J; junction bases left unmatched: 6. CDR3 sequence reads: CASRTGANSGELFF. CDR3 nucleotides: TGTGCCAGCAGGACAGGGGCGAATTCCGGGGAGCTGTTTTTT.

A word on this clonotype: One base away lies a much larger clone, so this may be a sequencing read error. The chain is built from TRBV4-2 and TRBJ2-5; D remains unclear. TRBJ2-4 matches the DNA end more closely, so the J call is doubtful. There are 18 residues in the CDR3. CDR1 LGHNA and CDR2 YNFKEQ come from the germline V gene. This chain's CDR3 is CASGQDPIPLSRRNIQYF. Written as DNA, the CDR3 is TGTGCCAGCGGCCAAGACCCCATCCCATTATCCCGAAGGAACATTCAGTACTTC.

This clonotype was detected only a few times. For the CDR3, the DNA is TGCAGTGCTAGAGTCTCGGGGCTGAGGAATCAGCCCCAGCATTTT. Protein: CSARVSGLRNQPQHF. The V call is TRBV20-1, the J call TRBJ1-5; TRBD1 might be the D (5 bases). The CDR3 covers 15 residues. The ends were cut back, 1 base at V and 4 bases at J, with 14 bases in the middle. Per germline, CDR1 DFQATT and CDR2 SNEGSKA (reference sequence).

The CDR3 reads CASSQDPDRNPYGYTF. The DNA of the CDR3 is TGCGCCAGCAGCCAAGATCCTGACAGGAACCCTTATGGCTACACCTTC. This chain links TRBV4-3 with TRBJ1-2, with a tentative D call TRBD1 (6 bases). Between the trimmed V and J ends, which lost 0 bases and 5 bases, there was a span of 16 bases. The V gene's germline CDR1 is LGHNA and CDR2 YSLEER. The CDR3 extends over 16 amino acids.

This clonotype was recorded at least ten times. The genes are TRBV28 and TRBJ1-2; D is unresolved. Deletions cut 3 bases from V and 6 bases from J, with 11 bases between. The CDR3 has 13 amino acids. Per germline, CDR1 MDHEN and CDR2 SYDVKM. The CDR3 region is CASSLIQDHGYTF. CDR3 DNA: TGTGCCAGCAGTTTGATTCAGGACCATGGCTACACCTTC.

CDR3 region: CASSSRTGLAGELFF. CDR3 nucleotides: TGTGCCAGCAGTTCCCGGACAGGGCTAGCCGGGGAGCTGTTTTTT. V usage is TRBV28 and J usage is TRBJ2-2, with 8 bases lining up with TRBD1. Germline V gene sequence: CDR1 MDHEN, CDR2 SYDVKM. The ends lost 4 bases at V and 6 bases at J; junction bases unmatched: 7. There are 15 residues in the CDR3.

This clonotype was observed a few times. The chain joins TRBV7-9 to TRBJ2-3; perhaps TRBD2 as D (6 bases). The CDR3 has 16 residues. Germline lookup yields CDR1 SEHNR and CDR2 FQNEAQ (reference sequence). V was shortened by 5 bases and J by 2 bases, with 17 bases between the two germline ends. CDR3 DNA sequence: TGTGCCAGCAGCCCTCGACTAGTGGGGCACACAGATACGCAGTATTTT. Translation: CASSPRLVGHTDTQYF.

This clonotype was found many times. The genes are TRBV20-1 and TRBJ2-7; D is perhaps TRBD2 (5 bases). The CDR3 length is 14 residues. The V end lost 0 bases, the J end lost 0 bases, and 9 bases lay between the germline ends. CDR1 DFQATT and CDR2 SNEGSKA come from the germline V gene (reference sequence). The CDR3 region is CSARDHGLSYEQYF. In DNA, the CDR3 is TGCAGTGCTAGAGATCACGGACTCTCCTACGAGCAGTACTTC.

The CDR3 is CSGRTGTYGYTF. CDR3 DNA: TGCAGCGGGAGGACAGGGACCTATGGCTACACCTTC. The gene calls are TRBV29-1 and TRBJ1-2; TRBD1 agrees at 8 bases. Germline V lookup: CDR1 SQVTM, CDR2 ANQGSEA. The V and J ends lost 7 bases and 4 bases, in that order; junction bases with no gene match: 5. The CDR3 has 12 amino acids.

This clonotype appeared a few times. The rearrangement uses TRBV12-3 or TRBV12-4 and TRBJ2-7; D is possibly TRBD1 (6 bases). V lost 5 bases, J lost 4 bases, and 21 bases lay in between. This CDR3 region has 16 residues. CDR3 DNA: TGTGCCAGCAGTCCCAGGGGCCTCGGGTCCCTTTACGAGCAGTACTTC. Its protein product is CASSPRGLGSLYEQYF.

The chain recombines TRBV12-3 or TRBV12-4 with TRBJ2-7; D unresolved. The J call is doubtful: the DNA matches TRBJ2-5 better. The CDR3 sequence is 14 residues long. For the CDR3, the DNA is TGTGCCAGCAGTTTAGTATCGCGTGGAAAGACCCAGTACTTC. It is translated as CASSLVSRGKTQYF.

This clonotype has a handful of counts. The CDR3: CSASSGGPHYEQYF. The CDR3 region has the DNA TGCAGTGCTAGTAGCGGGGGGCCCCACTACGAGCAGTACTTC. The chain links TRBV20-1 to TRBJ2-7, with 10 bases matching TRBD2. The J segment lost 3 bases and the V segment lost 3 bases, leaving 5 bases of the junction unmatched. This CDR3 region has 14 residues. The germline gives CDR1 DFQATT, CDR2 SNEGSKA (reference sequence).

Notes on this clonotype: One end of the junction does not line up with germline, which may come from a read error. This chain connects TRBV7-2 to TRBJ1-2; D gene ambiguous. CDR1 is SGHTA, CDR2 FQGNSA, per germline. The CDR3 spans 13 residues. CDR3 sequence reads: CAGSLVSNYGYTF. CDR3 DNA: TGTGCCGGCAGCTTAGTCTCTAACTATGGCTACACCTTC.